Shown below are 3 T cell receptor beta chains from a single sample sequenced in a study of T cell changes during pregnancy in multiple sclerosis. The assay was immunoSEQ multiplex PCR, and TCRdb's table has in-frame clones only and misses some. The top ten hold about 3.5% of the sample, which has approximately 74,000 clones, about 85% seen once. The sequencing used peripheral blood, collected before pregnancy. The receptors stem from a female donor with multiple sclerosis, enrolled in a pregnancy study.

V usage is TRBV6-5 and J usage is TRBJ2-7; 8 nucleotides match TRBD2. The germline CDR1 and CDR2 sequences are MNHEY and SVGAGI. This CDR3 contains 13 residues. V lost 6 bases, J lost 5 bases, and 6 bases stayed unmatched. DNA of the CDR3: TGTGCCAGCAGGACCCCCGGGGGGGACGAGCAGTACTTC. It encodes CASRTPGGDEQYF.

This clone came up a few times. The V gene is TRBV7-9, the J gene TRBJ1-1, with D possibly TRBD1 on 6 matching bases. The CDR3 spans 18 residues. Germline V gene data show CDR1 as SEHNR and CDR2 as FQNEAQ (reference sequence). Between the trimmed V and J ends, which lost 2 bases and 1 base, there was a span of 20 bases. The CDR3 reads CASSLNLMQGRGNTEAFF. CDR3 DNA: TGTGCCAGCAGCTTAAATCTAATGCAGGGGAGGGGGAACACTGAAGCTTTCTTT.

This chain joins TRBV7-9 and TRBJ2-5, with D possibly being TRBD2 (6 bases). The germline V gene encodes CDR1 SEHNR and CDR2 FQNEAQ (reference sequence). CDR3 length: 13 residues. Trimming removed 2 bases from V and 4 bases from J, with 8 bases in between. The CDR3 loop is CASSLLGGETQYF. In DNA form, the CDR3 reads TGTGCCAGCAGCTTACTCGGGGGAGAGACCCAGTACTTC.